Shown below are 31 T cell receptor beta chains from a single sample sequenced in a study of blood T cell repertoires in COVID-19. This table comes from immunoSEQ multiplex PCR, and its TCRdb copy is limited to in-frame clones, with some not included. The sample includes about 240,000 clones, around 84% of them seen just once. Sequencing was performed on peripheral blood. These receptors were obtained from a woman between 18 and 29 years old with acute or convalescent COVID-19.

In DNA, the CDR3 is TGCGCCAGCAGCCAAGATCTGAGGGGGTCGTACAATGAGCAGTTCTTC. Amino acids: CASSQDLRGSYNEQFF. The genes are TRBV4-3 and TRBJ2-1; maybe TRBD1 (6 bases). Trimming removed 0 bases at V and 4 bases at J, with 13 bases between. Germline CDR1 is LGHNA and CDR2 is YSLEER. CDR3 length equals 16 residues.

The rearrangement joins TRBV15 to TRBJ1-4; D gene ambiguous. The CDR3 spans 14 residues. V lost 1 base and J 5 bases, leaving 8 bases between the germline ends. CDR1 is LNHNV, CDR2 YYDKDF, per germline (reference sequence). The CDR3 nucleotides read TGTGCCACCAGCAGAGGAGGTCGGAATGAAAAACTGTTTTTT. Translated, it gives CATSRGGRNEKLFF.

The chain combines TRBV4-3 with TRBJ2-7; perhaps TRBD2 as D (6 bases). The V end was cut by 4 bases, the J end by 4 bases, with 11 bases between. The CDR3 is 13 residues long. In germline, CDR1 is LGHNA, CDR2 YSLEER. The CDR3 coding sequence is TGCGCCAGCAGCCCGGGACTCCTATACGAGCAGTACTTC. This sequence encodes CASSPGLLYEQYF.

This clone was recorded once. The rearrangement joins TRBV30 to TRBJ2-5, with D unclear. The CDR3 has 12 amino acids. V was shortened by 0 bases and J by 5 bases, with 7 bases between the two germline ends. Germline V gene data show CDR1 as GTSNPN and CDR2 as SVGIG (reference sequence). The CDR3 spells CAWSVLVETQYF. CDR3 nucleotides: TGTGCCTGGAGTGTACTGGTTGAGACCCAGTACTTC. The variable domain in full, completed from reference TRBV30 and TRBJ2-5, reads SQTIHQWPATLVQPVGSPLSLECTVEGTSNPNLYWYRQAAGRGLQLLFYSVGIGQISSEVPQNLSASRPQDRQFILSSKKLLLSDSGFYLCAWSVLVETQYFGPGTRLLVL.

The rearrangement joins TRBV9 to TRBJ2-1; a possible D gene is TRBD2 (6 bases). The germline V and J ends were trimmed by 2 bases and 6 bases, with 12 bases remaining between them. There are 14 residues in the CDR3. The V gene's germline CDR1 is SGDLS and CDR2 YYNGEE. The CDR3 region has the DNA TGTGCCAGCAGCGTCGGTGGGGGGAGCAATGAGCAGTTCTTC. Translation: CASSVGGGSNEQFF.

In this sample, this clone turned up once. V and J are TRBV6-2 or TRBV6-3 and TRBJ2-7; D remains ambiguous. The CDR3 sequence is 11 residues long. Trimming removed 6 bases at V and 3 bases at J, with 6 bases between. Germline V gene sequence: CDR1 MNHEY, CDR2 SVGEGT. The CDR3 DNA is TGTGCCAGCAGCCTAAACTACGAGCAGTACTTC. It codes for CASSLNYEQYF.

The chain employs TRBV16 and TRBJ1-1; D might be TRBD1 (6 bases). This CDR3 has 15 amino acids. From germline, CDR1 is KGHSY and CDR2 FQNENV. V dropped 3 bases and J dropped 4 bases, with 15 bases sitting between them. As DNA, the CDR3 is TGTGCCAGCAGCCAGCAGGGGTTTACGGGCACTGAAGCTTTCTTT. This sequence encodes CASSQQGFTGTEAFF.

V is TRBV6-6 and J is TRBJ2-1; 11 nucleotides match TRBD2. There are 15 residues in the CDR3. V shed 5 bases, J shed 3 bases, and the junction held 3 bases outside the gene matches. Germline V lookup: CDR1 MNHNY, CDR2 SVGAGI (reference sequence). The CDR3 region has the DNA TGTGCCAGCAGTCGGACTAGCGGGCTCTACAATGAGCAGTTCTTC. It translates to CASSRTSGLYNEQFF.

This chain uses TRBV28 with TRBJ1-2; 12 bases fit TRBD1. The CDR3 sequence is 19 residues long. After removal of 6 bases from V and 4 bases from J, the junction contained 18 bases not matched to a gene. Germline V gene sequence: CDR1 MDHEN, CDR2 SYDVKM. As DNA, the CDR3 is TGTGCCAGCAGCCTAGGAATCCGGGACAGGGGGCGCGGGGGCTATGGCTACACCTTC. Translation gives CASSLGIRDRGRGGYGYTF.

This clone was counted a single time. V and J are TRBV12-3 or TRBV12-4 and TRBJ1-2; D is undetermined. The CDR3 totals 12 residues. V shed 3 bases and J shed 6 bases, with 8 bases lying between them. The CDR3 nucleotides read TGTGCCAGCAGTTTTTTCCCTGATGGCTACACCTTC. It yields the protein CASSFFPDGYTF.

This clone turned up a few times. This chain connects TRBV27 to TRBJ1-5, with 8 bases identical to TRBD1. After removal of 8 bases from V and 6 bases from J, the junction contained 9 bases not matched to a gene. CDR1 MNHEY and CDR2 SMNVEV come from the germline V gene (reference sequence). CDR3 length equals 14 residues. The CDR3 sequence is CASAYRGTGQPQHF. The CDR3 region has the DNA TGTGCCAGCGCATACAGGGGGACGGGTCAGCCCCAGCATTTT.

V usage is TRBV12-5 and J usage is TRBJ2-3; maybe TRBD2 (7 bases). Per the germline V gene, CDR1 is LGHNT and CDR2 is FRNRAP. The CDR3 consists of 21 residues. Trimming left V 5 bases short and J 3 bases short, with 33 bases between. The CDR3 protein is CASGATGTLSTSNFGTDTQYF. CDR3 in DNA: TGTGCTAGTGGTGCCACCGGGACACTTTCGACTAGCAATTTTGGAACAGATACGCAGTATTTT.

With regard to this clone: A read error may produce the germline difference seen at one junction end. The chain links TRBV6-4 to TRBJ2-1; 10 bases line up with TRBD2. The CDR3 is 13 amino acids. CDR1 and CDR2 (germline): MRHNA, SNTAGT. The CDR3 sequence is CASSPTSGIVRVF. The CDR3 DNA reads as TGTGCCAGCAGTCCTACTAGCGGGATCGTCCGGGTCTTC.

This clone was counted once. This chain connects TRBV19 to TRBJ1-1, with D unclear. V lost 4 bases and J lost 4, with 10 bases in between. The CDR3 sequence is 13 residues long. CDR1 is LNHDA and CDR2 is SQIVND in the germline V gene (reference sequence). The CDR3 loop is CASSTAVLTEAFF. The DNA for the CDR3 is TGTGCCAGTAGTACAGCGGTCCTCACTGAAGCTTTCTTT.

The J gene is TRBJ1-1, the V gene TRBV9, with TRBD1 as a possible D gene (5 bases). This CDR3 contains 13 residues. Trimming stripped 0 bases from V and 6 bases from J, with 9 bases between. The germline CDR1 and CDR2 sequences are SGDLS and YYNGEE. The DNA of the CDR3 is TGTGCCAGCAGCGTAGTGGGGCAGGCTGAAGCTTTCTTT. This sequence encodes CASSVVGQAEAFF.

This chain uses TRBV30 with TRBJ1-1, with D possibly being TRBD1 (5 bases). Germline V gene sequence: CDR1 GTSNPN, CDR2 SVGIG (reference sequence). V was clipped by 2 bases and J by 5 bases, with 12 bases between them. The CDR3 length is 13 residues. CDR3 region: CAWSLLGGTEAFF. The CDR3 DNA follows: TGTGCCTGGAGTTTGCTGGGGGGGACTGAAGCTTTCTTT.

The rearrangement uses TRBV7-9 and TRBJ2-7; the match to TRBD2 covers 8 bases. The junction had 9 bases not matched to a gene; V was cut back by 5 bases and J by 3 bases. In germline, CDR1 is SEHNR, CDR2 FQNEAQ (reference sequence). CDR3 length equals 15 residues. The CDR3 DNA reads TGTGCCAGCAGCCTCGGGCGGGAGGTACTCTACGAGCAGTACTTC. It specifies CASSLGREVLYEQYF.

This chain uses TRBV7-8 with TRBJ1-1, with 8 bases lining up with TRBD1. This CDR3 comprises 12 residues. CDR1 and CDR2 (germline): SGHVS, FQNEAQ. The junction had 4 bases not matched to a gene; V was cut back by 5 bases and J by 8 bases. CDR3 sequence: CASSLTGGEAFF. DNA for the CDR3: TGTGCCAGCAGCCTCACAGGGGGGGAAGCTTTCTTT.

In regard to this clone: This sample also contains other DNA sequences that code for the same CDR3. This sequence joins TRBV5-1 and TRBJ2-1; perhaps TRBD2 as D (5 bases). The CDR3 consists of 15 residues. The V end was cut by 0 bases, the J end by 4 bases, with 11 bases between. Germline V lookup: CDR1 SGHRS, CDR2 YFSETQ. CDR3 coding DNA: TGCGCCAGCAGCTTGGGCTTAGCGTCTTACAATGAGCAGTTCTTC. It translates to CASSLGLASYNEQFF.

The V call is TRBV9, the J call TRBJ1-1, with unresolved D. CDR3 length: 12 residues. Germline loops: CDR1 SGDLS, CDR2 YYNGEE. The V gene lost 4 bases and the J gene lost 8 bases, with 12 bases spanning the gap. CDR3 nucleotides: TGTGCCAGCAGCCCCATTGGCCAGGAAGCTTTCTTT. Amino acids: CASSPIGQEAFF.

The genes are TRBV19 and TRBJ1-4; 9 bases are shared with TRBD1. Germline values: CDR1 LNHDA, CDR2 SQIVND (reference sequence). CDR3 size: 15 residues. Unmatched junction bases numbered 6, after V lost 3 bases and J lost 7 bases. In DNA, the CDR3 is TGTGCCAGTAGTATCGCAGGACAGGGGATTGAAAAACTGTTTTTT. Amino acid sequence: CASSIAGQGIEKLFF.

This chain's CDR3 is CASSIGPDRYQPQHF. The CDR3 region has the DNA TGTGCCAGTAGTATAGGGCCGGACAGATATCAGCCCCAGCATTTT. The rearrangement uses TRBV19 and TRBJ1-5; D is possibly TRBD1 (6 bases). The CDR3 extends over 15 amino acids. Trimming left V 1 base short and J 5 bases short, with 12 bases between. Germline V gene lookup returns CDR1 LNHDA and CDR2 SQIVND (reference sequence).

V usage is TRBV11-1 and J usage is TRBJ2-7, with D hard to call. V dropped 5 bases and J dropped 2 bases, with 13 bases sitting between them. The CDR3 spans 14 residues. CDR1 and CDR2 (germline): SGHAT, FQDESV (reference sequence). In nucleotides, the CDR3 is TGTGCCAGCAGCCCCCAGATCCAGACCTACGAGCAGTACTTC. Its protein is CASSPQIQTYEQYF.

This sequence joins TRBV28 and TRBJ1-5, with 9 positions matching TRBD1. The CDR3 is made up of 15 amino acids. Germline loops: CDR1 MDHEN, CDR2 SYDVKM. With 3 bases clipped from V and 7 bases from J, the junction kept 7 bases outside the gene matches. CDR3 in amino acids: CASSLGDRVDQPQHF. The CDR3 bases are TGTGCCAGCAGTTTGGGGGACAGGGTTGACCAGCCCCAGCATTTT.

The chain's CDR3 is CASTYEGLGYSVEQFF. CDR3 in DNA: TGTGCCAGCACCTATGAGGGACTAGGTTATTCGGTTGAGCAGTTCTTC. This chain uses TRBV7-9 with TRBJ2-1; 8 bases align to TRBD2. Losses at the gene ends were 7 bases for V and 9 bases for J; bases not matched to a gene: 17. Per the germline V gene, CDR1 is SEHNR and CDR2 is FQNEAQ (reference sequence). The length of the CDR3 is 16 residues.

The chain carries TRBV7-2 and TRBJ1-2, with D possibly being TRBD1 (6 bases). V was trimmed by 3 bases and J by 4 bases, leaving 18 bases between them. Germline V gives CDR1 SGHTA, CDR2 FQGNSA. The CDR3 runs 16 residues. The CDR3 here is CASSLRGGGFGYGYTF. For the CDR3, the DNA is TGTGCCAGCAGCTTGAGGGGAGGGGGGTTTGGCTATGGCTACACCTTC.

This chain joins TRBV11-3 and TRBJ2-3, with 12 bases aligning to TRBD2. CDR1 SGHNT and CDR2 YENEEA come from the germline V gene. The V segment lost 6 bases and the J segment 10 bases; nucleotides outside the gene matches: 5. The length of the CDR3 is 13 residues. As DNA, the CDR3 is TGTGCCAGCAGTTGGACTAGCGGGGAGGCGCAGTATTTT. Its translation: CASSWTSGEAQYF.

On this clone itself: The same CDR3 arises from other DNA sequences in this sample as well. The V call is TRBV5-1, the J call TRBJ1-1, with D possibly being TRBD1 (5 bases). Trimming stripped 0 bases from V and 1 base from J, with 10 bases between. Germline loops: CDR1 SGHRS, CDR2 YFSETQ. CDR3 length: 15 residues. The CDR3 DNA sequence: TGCGCCAGCAGCTTGGCCTCGGGGGGGAACACTGAAGCTTTCTTT. This gives the protein CASSLASGGNTEAFF.

The chain carries TRBV7-9 and TRBJ1-4; TRBD1 matches at 9 bases. The V and J ends lost 5 bases and 7 bases, in that order; junction bases with no gene match: 14. CDR3 size: 17 residues. CDR1 SEHNR and CDR2 FQNEAQ come from the germline V gene (reference sequence). CDR3 in amino acids: CASSHPNYDRGSEKLFF. The CDR3 nucleotides read TGTGCCAGCAGCCATCCTAATTATGACAGGGGGAGTGAAAAACTGTTTTTT.

The V and J genes are TRBV5-4 and TRBJ2-1, with 10 bases that match TRBD2. The CDR3 is 17 residues long. CDR1 is SGHNT and CDR2 is YYREEE in the germline V gene (reference sequence). Unmatched junction bases numbered 3, after V lost 0 bases and J lost 0 bases. CDR3 sequence: CASSLGPSGSSYNEQFF. The CDR3 DNA is TGTGCCAGCAGCTTGGGGCCTAGCGGGAGCTCCTACAATGAGCAGTTCTTC.

The chain's CDR3 is CASSPSWANTEAFF. The CDR3 DNA follows: TGTGCCAGCTCACCCTCCTGGGCGAACACTGAAGCTTTCTTT. The gene calls are TRBV18 and TRBJ1-1; D is undetermined. This CDR3 spans 14 amino acids. The germline V and J ends were trimmed by 3 bases and 1 base, with 9 bases remaining between them. From germline, CDR1 is KGHSH and CDR2 LQKENI.